The sample holds one count of the clone carrying this T cell receptor (beta chain). The target antigen is unknown. Expressed TCRB transcripts were sequenced because the isolated RNA had all been reverse transcribed beforehand. Assay: immunoSEQ multiplex PCR; the TCRdb copy retains only in-frame clones and omits some. Of 300,000 to 450,000 clones listed, 10% to 15% were seen once; the top ten hold 0.0095% to 0.012%. This sample is part of a study of beta chain features in type 1 diabetes. Turning to the study itself: Sorted cells numbering under 140,000,000 were examined across all samples.

Findings and caveats of the study: Researchers cautioned that cDNA sequencing could over-represent cells with high TCR expression. Among patients with Type 1 diabetes, TCRB CDR3s were moderately but significantly shorter in every one of the four CD4+ subsets.

The CDR3 has 15 residues. The V gene lost 4 bases and the J gene lost 10 bases, with 18 bases spanning the gap. The V gene's germline CDR1 is SGHRS and CDR2 YFSETQ. This receptor was obtained from a young woman with type 1 diabetes. Sequenced sample: naive CD4+ T cells from blood. This chain links TRBV5-1 with TRBJ1-6, with D unresolved. CDR3 region: CASSQEATSGSPLHF. CDR3 bases: TGCGCCAGCAGCCAGGAGGCCACCTCGGGGTCACCCCTCCACTTT.